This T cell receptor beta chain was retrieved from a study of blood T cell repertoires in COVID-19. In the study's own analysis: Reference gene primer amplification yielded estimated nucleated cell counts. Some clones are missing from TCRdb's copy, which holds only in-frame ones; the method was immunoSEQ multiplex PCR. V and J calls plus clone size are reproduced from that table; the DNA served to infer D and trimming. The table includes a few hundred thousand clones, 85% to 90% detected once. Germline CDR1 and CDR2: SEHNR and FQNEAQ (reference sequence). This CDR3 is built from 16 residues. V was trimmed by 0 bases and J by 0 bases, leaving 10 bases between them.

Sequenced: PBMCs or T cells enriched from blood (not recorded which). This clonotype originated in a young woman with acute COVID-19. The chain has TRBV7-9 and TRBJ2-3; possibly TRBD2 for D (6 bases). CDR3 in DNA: TGTGCCAGCAGCTTAGCGCAAAGCGGGAGCACAGATACGCAGTATTTT. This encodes CASSLAQSGSTDTQYF.